A single sample gave rise to the 27 T cell receptor beta chains below, sequenced in a study of cytomegalovirus exposure and HLA in healthy donors. PCR used 60 Vbeta primers and 13 Jbeta primers. Sequencing used immunoSEQ multiplex PCR; TCRdb keeps in-frame clones, though not all of them. Here the sample spans approximately 93,000 clones, 79% being singletons. The material sequenced was PBMCs. These receptors were taken from a male donor in good health and CMV-seropositive.

The genes are TRBV7-9 and TRBJ1-2, with TRBD1 as a possible D gene (5 bases). V lost 5 bases, J lost 2 bases, and 12 bases lay in between. CDR1 SEHNR and CDR2 FQNEAQ come from the germline V gene (reference sequence). This CDR3 spans 14 amino acids. This CDR3 reads CASSRAGQNYGYTF. The CDR3 DNA sequence: TGTGCCAGCAGCCGAGCCGGACAAAACTATGGCTACACCTTC. Supplemented by reference TRBV7-9 and TRBJ1-2, the full variable domain reads DTGVSQNPRHKITKRGQNVTFRCDPISEHNRLYWYRQTLGQGPEFLTYFQNEAQLEKSRLLSDRFSAERPKGSFSTLEIQRTEQGDSAMYLCASSRAGQNYGYTFGSGTRLTVV.

V is TRBV2 and J is TRBJ1-3; D not certain. Germline CDR1 reads SNHLY; CDR2 reads FYNNEI. The V and J ends lost 6 bases and 0 bases respectively, with 12 bases between them. The CDR3 contains 15 residues. The CDR3 DNA reads as TGTGCCAGCAGACGTCAGGCCCGCTCTGGAAACACCATATATTTT. The encoded protein is CASRRQARSGNTIYF.

This clone has more than one count but fewer than ten. The rearrangement joins TRBV5-3 to TRBJ1-5; D is possibly TRBD1 (5 bases). TRBV5-3 is placed among ORFs of uncertain function. This CDR3 spans 17 amino acids. V was pared by 0 bases and J by 0 bases, with 13 bases between. In DNA, the CDR3 is TGTGCCAGAAGCTTGGGTAAGAAGGGGCATAGCAATCAGCCCCAGCATTTT. It codes for CARSLGKKGHSNQPQHF.

This chain connects TRBV7-2 to TRBJ1-1; no definite D call. The CDR3 covers 13 residues. Germline V gene data show CDR1 as SGHTA and CDR2 as FQGNSA. Trimming removed 7 bases at V and 1 base at J, with 10 bases between. CDR3 sequence reads: CASNSYTNTEAFF. CDR3 bases: TGTGCCAGCAATTCTTACACGAACACTGAAGCTTTCTTT.

The genes are TRBV7-2 and TRBJ2-5, with 9 nucleotides matching TRBD1. CDR1 and CDR2 from the germline V gene are SGHTA and FQGNSA. The J segment lost 7 bases and the V segment lost 5 bases, leaving 11 bases of the junction unmatched. The CDR3 loop spans 15 amino acids. In nucleotides, the CDR3 is TGTGCCAGCAGCCCCGGGACAGGGAGTTTGGGGACCCAGTACTTC. Protein sequence: CASSPGTGSLGTQYF.

The V call is TRBV11-3, the J call TRBJ2-7; tentative D call: TRBD1 (6 bases). Trimming stripped 5 bases from V and 3 bases from J, with 11 bases between. Germline V gene data show CDR1 as SGHNT and CDR2 as YENEEA. The CDR3 has 13 residues. The chain's CDR3 is CASSVTGLYEQYF. The CDR3 nucleotides read TGTGCCAGCAGCGTTACAGGGCTCTACGAGCAGTACTTC.

The chain employs TRBV30 and TRBJ2-7, with TRBD1 identical over 10 bases. CDR1 is GTSNPN and CDR2 is SVGIG in the germline V gene (reference sequence). V was pared by 3 bases and J by 2 bases, with 4 bases of the junction left unmatched. The CDR3 consists of 14 residues. The CDR3 DNA follows: TGTGCCTGGAGCGGCGGGACAGGGGCCTACGAGCAGTACTTC. Its protein is CAWSGGTGAYEQYF. The full variable domain, with the rest looked up from reference TRBV30 and TRBJ2-7, is SQTIHQWPATLVQPVGSPLSLECTVEGTSNPNLYWYRQAAGRGLQLLFYSVGIGQISSEVPQNLSASRPQDRQFILSSKKLLLSDSGFYLCAWSGGTGAYEQYFGPGTRLTVT.

The chain has TRBV7-6 and TRBJ2-4; 11 bases map to TRBD2. This CDR3 comprises 15 residues. V lost 5 bases and J lost 7; bases outside the gene matches: 7. The germline V gene has CDR1 SGHVS and CDR2 FNYEAQ. This chain's CDR3 is CASSHIAGGPNIQYF. CDR3 bases: TGTGCCAGCAGCCATATAGCGGGGGGGCCCAACATTCAGTACTTC.

The V gene is TRBV7-9, the J gene TRBJ1-2, with a tentative D call TRBD1 (6 bases). The CDR3 length is 13 residues. V was clipped by 4 bases and J by 4 bases, with 10 bases between them. CDR1 is SEHNR, CDR2 FQNEAQ, per germline (reference sequence). The CDR3 is CASSSPGAYGYTF. The DNA for the CDR3 is TGTGCCAGCAGCTCCCCAGGGGCCTATGGCTACACCTTC.

The genes are TRBV6-5 and TRBJ2-1; D may be TRBD1 (6 bases). Germline CDR1 and CDR2: MNHEY and SVGAGI. V was clipped by 6 bases and J by 12 bases, with 18 bases between them. The CDR3 is made up of 13 amino acids. The CDR3 DNA reads TGTGCCAGCAGCACGGGGTCCATGACAGGGCAGTTCTTC. Translated, it gives CASSTGSMTGQFF.

V and J are TRBV6-6 and TRBJ2-7; TRBD1 is a possible D gene (7 bases). The CDR3 has 12 amino acids. Trimming took 7 bases from V and 5 from J, leaving 12 bases between them. Per the germline V gene, CDR1 is MNHNY and CDR2 is SVGAGI (reference sequence). CDR3 DNA sequence: TGTGCCAGCACCCAGGGGGGCGACGAGCAGTACTTC. The encoded protein is CASTQGGDEQYF.

This sequence joins TRBV7-8 and TRBJ2-3; 8 nucleotides line up with TRBD2. The V and J ends lost 3 bases and 5 bases, in that order; junction bases with no gene match: 7. CDR1 and CDR2 from the germline V gene are SGHVS and FQNEAQ. The CDR3 spans 15 residues. The CDR3 region is CASSFSGVLGDTQYF. The CDR3, as DNA: TGTGCCAGCAGCTTTAGCGGGGTTCTCGGAGATACGCAGTATTTT. Full variable domain (missing parts from reference TRBV7-8 and TRBJ2-3): GAGVSQSPRYKVAKRGQDVALRCDPISGHVSLFWYQQALGQGPEFLTYFQNEAQLDKSGLPSDRFFAERPEGSVSTLKIQRTQQEDSAVYLCASSFSGVLGDTQYFGPGTRLTVL.

The V and J genes are TRBV19 and TRBJ2-6; 8 nucleotides match TRBD2. The CDR3 is made up of 18 amino acids. V was clipped by 6 bases and J by 0 bases; unmatched bases: 10. CDR1 LNHDA and CDR2 SQIVND come from the germline V gene (reference sequence). The CDR3 DNA follows: TGTGCCAGTAGCACGCGGGGGGCCCTCAGCTCTGGGGCCAACGTCCTGACTTTC. As protein: CASSTRGALSSGANVLTF. Together with reference TRBV19 and TRBJ2-6, the CDR3 gives the full variable domain: DGGITQSPKYLFRKEGQNVTLSCEQNLNHDAMYWYRQDPGQGLRLIYYSQIVNDFQKGDIAEGYSVSREKKESFPLTVTSAQKNPTAFYLCASSTRGALSSGANVLTFGAGSRLTVL.

J is TRBJ2-4 and V is TRBV15, with unresolved D. The CDR3 contains 16 residues. Germline V gene lookup returns CDR1 LNHNV and CDR2 YYDKDF (reference sequence). The germline V and J ends were trimmed by 0 bases and 0 bases, with 9 bases remaining between them. In nucleotides, the CDR3 is TGTGCCACCAGCAGAGATTCACAGACAGCCAAAAACATTCAGTACTTC. Residues: CATSRDSQTAKNIQYF.

The V call is TRBV19, the J call TRBJ1-2; 12 bases align to TRBD1. The CDR3 runs 15 residues. The junction had 5 bases not matched to a gene; V was cut back by 4 bases and J by 5 bases. Germline lookup yields CDR1 LNHDA and CDR2 SQIVND (reference sequence). The CDR3: CASSTGTGGAYGYTF. CDR3 sequence (DNA): TGTGCCAGTAGTACCGGGACAGGGGGCGCTTATGGCTACACCTTC.

This clone occurred once. V gene TRBV7-8 combines with J gene TRBJ2-7; D not certain. Trimming shortened V by 1 base and J by 4 bases, and 11 bases separated the two germline ends. This CDR3 is 14 amino acids long. In germline, CDR1 is SGHVS, CDR2 FQNEAQ. The CDR3 spells CASSLGLQLYEQYF. The DNA for the CDR3 is TGTGCCAGCAGCTTAGGGCTACAGTTGTACGAGCAGTACTTC.

The chain couples TRBV7-2 to TRBJ2-2; TRBD2 matches at 11 bases. Looked up from germline, CDR1 is SGHTA and CDR2 is FQGNSA. This CDR3 has 16 amino acids. V lost 5 bases, J lost 4 bases, and 6 bases stayed unmatched. CDR3 in DNA: TGTGCCAGCAGCCCTCTAGCGGGGGGCCCCACCGGGGAGCTGTTTTTT. Translation gives CASSPLAGGPTGELFF.

The rearrangement links TRBV30 to TRBJ1-1; 9 positions agree with TRBD1. There are 15 residues in the CDR3. V shed 1 base, J shed 1 base, and the junction held 4 bases outside the gene matches. CDR1 and CDR2 (germline): GTSNPN, SVGIG (reference sequence). The CDR3 protein is CAWSDHRGQNTEAFF. The CDR3 region has the DNA TGTGCCTGGAGTGATCACAGGGGGCAGAACACTGAAGCTTTCTTT.

The chain has TRBV30 and TRBJ1-1; D may be TRBD1 (5 bases). This CDR3 region has 12 residues. Germline values: CDR1 GTSNPN, CDR2 SVGIG (reference sequence). Trimming took off 3 bases at V and 10 bases at J, with 15 bases between the two ends. This chain's CDR3 is CAWSPQDTGAFF. The CDR3 DNA reads as TGTGCCTGGAGCCCTCAGGACACAGGAGCTTTCTTT.

In DNA form, the CDR3 reads TGCGCCAGCAGCCAAGACGGTCCGGGAGGTGCCTACGAGCAGTACTTC. Amino acids: CASSQDGPGGAYEQYF. V usage is TRBV4-3 and J usage is TRBJ2-7, with 7 bases aligning to TRBD2. Germline CDR1 is LGHNA and CDR2 is YSLEER. The V and J ends lost 0 bases and 2 bases, in that order; junction bases with no gene match: 7. The CDR3 runs 16 residues.

Only a few counts were recorded for this clone. As DNA, the CDR3 is TGCGCCAGCAGCCAAGGGACAGGGAGTAACTATGGCTACACCTTC. This gives the protein CASSQGTGSNYGYTF. The chain employs TRBV4-3 and TRBJ1-2, with 8 bases identical to TRBD1. CDR1 is LGHNA and CDR2 is YSLEER in the germline V gene. CDR3 length equals 15 residues. V shed 1 base, J shed 1 base, and the junction held 2 bases outside the gene matches.

This chain links TRBV7-9 with TRBJ1-2, with D perhaps TRBD1 (6 bases). CDR1 and CDR2 from the germline V gene are SEHNR and FQNEAQ (reference sequence). The CDR3 loop spans 15 amino acids. Trimming left V 2 bases short and J 3 bases short, with 13 bases between. This CDR3 reads CASSLSRGGYYGYTF. The CDR3 DNA is TGTGCCAGCAGCTTATCCAGGGGTGGGTACTATGGCTACACCTTC.

J is TRBJ2-7 and V is TRBV6-5, with TRBD1 identical over 7 bases. V shed 6 bases and J 4 bases; nucleotides not matched to a gene: 12. In germline, CDR1 is MNHEY, CDR2 SVGAGI. CDR3 length: 15 residues. The CDR3 bases are TGTGCCAGCAGCCCGACAGACAGGGAGAGTTACGAGCAGTACTTC. It specifies CASSPTDRESYEQYF.

The V gene is TRBV4-1, the J gene TRBJ1-3; 9 bases match TRBD1. The V gene end was trimmed by 1 base and the J gene end by 6 bases; junction bases not matched to a gene: 4. This CDR3 is built from 15 residues. Germline V gene data show CDR1 as MGHRA and CDR2 as YSYEKL. The CDR3 DNA sequence: TGCGCCAGCAGCCAAGTAACAGGGGGCAAAAACACCATATATTTT. Amino acid sequence: CASSQVTGGKNTIYF.

The rearrangement joins TRBV15 to TRBJ1-1, with D unresolved. The CDR3 loop spans 13 amino acids. The germline gives CDR1 LNHNV, CDR2 YYDKDF (reference sequence). The V end was cut by 2 bases, the J end by 5 bases, with 9 bases between. The CDR3 nucleotides read TGTGCCACCAGCAGACGGGTAGGAACTGAAGCTTTCTTT. It specifies CATSRRVGTEAFF.

The chain is built from TRBV2 and TRBJ1-6; D gene ambiguous. Germline V gives CDR1 SNHLY, CDR2 FYNNEI. The CDR3 is 14 residues long. Trimming took 3 bases from V and 12 from J, leaving 15 bases between them. The chain's CDR3 is CASSEGGGPGPLHF. The CDR3 DNA is TGTGCCAGCAGTGAGGGAGGAGGACCAGGACCCCTCCACTTT. The full variable domain, completed using reference TRBV2 and TRBJ1-6, is EPEVTQTPSHQVTQMGQEVILRCVPISNHLYFYWYRQILGQKVEFLVSFYNNEISEKSEIFDDQFSVERPDGSNFTLKIRSTKLEDSAMYFCASSEGGGPGPLHFGNGTRLTVT.

This clone was seen a handful of times. This chain uses TRBV2 with TRBJ1-2; TRBD1 matches at 9 bases. J was trimmed by 0 bases and V by 6 bases; bases with no gene match: 11. The CDR3 covers 17 residues. Germline values: CDR1 SNHLY, CDR2 FYNNEI. CDR3: CASSFPGQGDTNYGYTF. The CDR3 DNA follows: TGTGCCAGCAGCTTCCCGGGACAGGGCGATACTAACTATGGCTACACCTTC.